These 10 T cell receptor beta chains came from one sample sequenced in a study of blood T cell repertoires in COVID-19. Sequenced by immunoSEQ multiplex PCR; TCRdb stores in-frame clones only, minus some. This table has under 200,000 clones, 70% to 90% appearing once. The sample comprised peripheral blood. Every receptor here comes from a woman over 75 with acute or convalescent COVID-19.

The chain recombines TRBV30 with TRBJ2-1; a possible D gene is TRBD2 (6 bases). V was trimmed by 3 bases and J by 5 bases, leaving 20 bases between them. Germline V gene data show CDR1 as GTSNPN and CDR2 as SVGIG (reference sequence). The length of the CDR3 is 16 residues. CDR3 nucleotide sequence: TGTGCCTGGAGCACGGGAGAGGGGACGGGGGACAATGAGCAGTTCTTC. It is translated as CAWSTGEGTGDNEQFF.

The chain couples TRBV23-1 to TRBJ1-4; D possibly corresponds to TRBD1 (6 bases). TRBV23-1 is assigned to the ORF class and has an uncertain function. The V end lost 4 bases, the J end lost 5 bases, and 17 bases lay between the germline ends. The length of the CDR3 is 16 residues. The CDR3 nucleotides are TGCGCCAGCAGTCCCCAGGTTGGGGGCGAGAATGAAAAACTGTTTTTT. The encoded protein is CASSPQVGGENEKLFF.

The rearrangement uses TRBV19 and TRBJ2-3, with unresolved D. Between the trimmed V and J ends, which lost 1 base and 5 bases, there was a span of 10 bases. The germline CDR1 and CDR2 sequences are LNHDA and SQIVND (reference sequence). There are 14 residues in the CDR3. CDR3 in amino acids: CASSIGWFGDTQYF. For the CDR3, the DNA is TGTGCCAGTAGTATAGGGTGGTTCGGAGATACGCAGTATTTT.

CDR3 protein: CASSSFTSGAGELFF. The CDR3 DNA follows: TGTGCCAGCAGCTCCTTCACTAGCGGCGCCGGGGAGCTGTTTTTT. The V gene is TRBV7-9, the J gene TRBJ2-2, with 8 bases that match TRBD2. The CDR3 loop spans 15 amino acids. With V trimmed by 4 bases and J by 6 bases, 7 bases remained unmatched. Germline V gene sequence: CDR1 SEHNR, CDR2 FQNEAQ (reference sequence).

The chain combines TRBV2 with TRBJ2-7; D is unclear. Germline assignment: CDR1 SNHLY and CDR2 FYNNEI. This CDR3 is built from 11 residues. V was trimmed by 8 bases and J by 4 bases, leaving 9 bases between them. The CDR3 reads CASHYSYEQYF. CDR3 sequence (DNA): TGTGCCAGCCATTATAGTTACGAGCAGTACTTC.

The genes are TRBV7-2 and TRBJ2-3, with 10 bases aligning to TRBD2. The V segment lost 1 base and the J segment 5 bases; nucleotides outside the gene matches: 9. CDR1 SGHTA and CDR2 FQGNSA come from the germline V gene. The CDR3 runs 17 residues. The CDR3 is CASSLGAAGGPLDTQYF. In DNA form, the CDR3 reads TGTGCCAGCAGCTTAGGGGCAGCGGGAGGGCCGTTAGATACGCAGTATTTT.

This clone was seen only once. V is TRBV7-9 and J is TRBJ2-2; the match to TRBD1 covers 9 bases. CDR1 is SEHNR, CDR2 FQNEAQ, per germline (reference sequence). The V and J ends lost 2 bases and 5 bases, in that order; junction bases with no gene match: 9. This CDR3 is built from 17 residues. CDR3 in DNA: TGTGCCAGCAGCTTACTACTTACAGGGGGCAGAACCGGGGAGCTGTTTTTT. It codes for CASSLLLTGGRTGELFF.

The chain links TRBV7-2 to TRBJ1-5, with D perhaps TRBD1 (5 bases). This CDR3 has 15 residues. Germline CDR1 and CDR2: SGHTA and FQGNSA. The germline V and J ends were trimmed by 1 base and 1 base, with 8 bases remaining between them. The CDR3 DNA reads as TGTGCCAGCAGCTTAGAGGGGCCCAGCAATCAGCCCCAGCATTTT. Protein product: CASSLEGPSNQPQHF. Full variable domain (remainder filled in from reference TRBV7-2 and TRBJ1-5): GAGVSQSPSNKVTEKGKDVELRCDPISGHTALYWYRQSLGQGLEFLIYFQGNSAPDKSGLPSDRFSAERTGGSVSTLTIQRTQQEDSAVYLCASSLEGPSNQPQHFGDGTRLSIL.

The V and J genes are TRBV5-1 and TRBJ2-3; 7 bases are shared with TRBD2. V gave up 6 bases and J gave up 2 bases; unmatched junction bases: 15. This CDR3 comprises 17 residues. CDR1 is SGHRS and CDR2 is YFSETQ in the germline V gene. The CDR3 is CASTGAVGGTSTDTQYF. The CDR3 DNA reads TGCGCCAGCACCGGGGCAGTCGGGGGGACCTCCACAGATACGCAGTATTTT.

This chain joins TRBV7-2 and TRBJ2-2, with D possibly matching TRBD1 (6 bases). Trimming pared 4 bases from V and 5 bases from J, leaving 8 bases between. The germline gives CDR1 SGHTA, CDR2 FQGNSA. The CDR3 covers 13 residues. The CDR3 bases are TGTGCCAGCAGCTCGGACAGAACCGGGGAGCTGTTTTTT. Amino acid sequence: CASSSDRTGELFF.